The rows below give T cell receptor beta chains drawn from one sample of a study of PD-1 blockade in classical Hodgkin lymphoma. TCRdb's copy holds only in-frame clones and misses some; the assay was immunoSEQ multiplex PCR. The sample records tens of thousands of clones, 88% being singletons. The sequencing used peripheral blood mononuclear cells (PBMCs), collected at baseline. The receptors were sampled from a human donor with classical Hodgkin lymphoma. The CDR3 runs from the conserved cysteine through the conserved F or W. Each record gives: J gene, clone size, D gene, V gene, CDR3 protein, CDR3 DNA. D genes are given only for firm matches. Where a row states a size, it is once, few, many or the class of an expanded clone; other rows omit it.

j_gene: TRBJ1-2
abundance: NA
d_gene: NA
v_gene: TRBV27
CDR3aa: CASGNQGSGYTF
CDR3nt: TGTGCCAGCGGCAATCAGGGGTCAGGCTACACCTTC

j_gene: TRBJ1-1
abundance: NA
d_gene: TRBD1
v_gene: TRBV5-1
CDR3aa: CASEPGQMSTEAFF
CDR3nt: TGCGCCAGCGAACCGGGACAGATGAGCACTGAAGCTTTCTTT

j_gene: TRBJ2-5
abundance: NA
d_gene: TRBD1
v_gene: TRBV5-1
CDR3aa: CASSQTGTGETQYF
CDR3nt: TGCGCCAGCAGCCAAACCGGGACAGGGGAGACCCAGTACTTC

j_gene: TRBJ2-2
abundance: few
d_gene: NA
v_gene: TRBV7-2
CDR3aa: CASSAQLGLGELFF
CDR3nt: TGTGCCAGCAGCGCCCAACTAGGACTCGGGGAGCTGTTTTTT

j_gene: TRBJ1-2
abundance: NA
d_gene: TRBD1
v_gene: TRBV6-5
CDR3aa: CASSYSAGGRYGYTF
CDR3nt: TGTGCCAGCAGTTACTCTGCAGGGGGCAGGTATGGCTACACCTTC

j_gene: TRBJ1-2
abundance: NA
d_gene: TRBD1
v_gene: TRBV6-5
CDR3aa: CASKPSGGLGYTF
CDR3nt: TGTGCCAGCAAACCTTCAGGGGGGCTTGGCTACACCTTC

j_gene: TRBJ1-5
abundance: once
d_gene: TRBD1
v_gene: TRBV19
CDR3aa: CASSKASWTGGSNQPQHF
CDR3nt: TGTGCCAGTAGTAAGGCTAGTTGGACAGGGGGCTCCAATCAGCCCCAGCATTTT

j_gene: TRBJ2-7
abundance: NA
d_gene: TRBD2
v_gene: TRBV7-8
CDR3aa: CASSQPSGGPYEQYF
CDR3nt: TGTGCCAGCAGCCAACCTAGCGGGGGCCCCTACGAGCAGTACTTC

j_gene: TRBJ2-7
abundance: NA
d_gene: NA
v_gene: TRBV6-5
CDR3aa: CASSRLGGSSYEQYF
CDR3nt: TGTGCCAGCAGCCGCCTGGGAGGCAGCTCCTACGAGCAGTACTTC

j_gene: TRBJ1-1
abundance: NA
d_gene: NA
v_gene: TRBV27
CDR3aa: CASSFARLNTEAFF
CDR3nt: TGTGCCAGCAGTTTCGCCAGATTGAACACTGAAGCTTTCTTT

j_gene: TRBJ2-3
abundance: NA
d_gene: TRBD2
v_gene: TRBV5-1
CDR3aa: CASSLLAGGRGDTQYF
CDR3nt: TGCGCCAGCAGCCTACTAGCGGGGGGGCGAGGAGATACGCAGTATTTT

j_gene: TRBJ2-2
abundance: NA
d_gene: NA
v_gene: TRBV28
CDR3aa: CASSLLSGEANTGELFF
CDR3nt: TGTGCCAGCAGTTTATTATCGGGGGAAGCGAACACCGGGGAGCTGTTTTTT

j_gene: TRBJ1-3
abundance: NA
d_gene: NA
v_gene: TRBV15
CDR3aa: CATSRGQGSGNTIYF
CDR3nt: TGTGCCACCAGCAGAGGTCAGGGCTCTGGAAACACCATATATTTT

j_gene: TRBJ1-3
abundance: few
d_gene: NA
v_gene: TRBV21-1
CDR3aa: CASSNLGNSGNTIYF
CDR3nt: TGTGCCAGCAGCAACTTGGGGAACTCTGGAAACACCATATATTTT

j_gene: TRBJ2-3
abundance: NA
d_gene: NA
v_gene: TRBV27
CDR3aa: CASSLLAGATQYF
CDR3nt: TGTGCCAGCAGTTTACTAGCCGGGGCAACGCAGTATTTT

j_gene: TRBJ1-3
abundance: NA
d_gene: NA
v_gene: TRBV2
CDR3aa: CASSMDRGNTIYF
CDR3nt: TGTGCCAGCAGTATGGACCGTGGAAACACCATATATTTT

j_gene: TRBJ1-4
abundance: NA
d_gene: TRBD1
v_gene: TRBV15
CDR3aa: CASRRQGDNEKLFF
CDR3nt: TGTGCCTCCAGGAGACAGGGGGATAATGAAAAACTGTTTTTT

j_gene: TRBJ1-2
abundance: NA
d_gene: NA
v_gene: TRBV29-1
CDR3aa: CSVEAAGSKGFFRYTF
CDR3nt: TGCAGCGTTGAAGCCGCAGGGTCAAAGGGGTTTTTTCGCTACACCTTC

j_gene: TRBJ1-2
abundance: NA
d_gene: TRBD1
v_gene: TRBV19
CDR3aa: CASSIEGTGRTGYTF
CDR3nt: TGTGCCAGTAGTATAGAGGGGACAGGGAGAACGGGCTACACCTTC

j_gene: TRBJ2-1
abundance: NA
d_gene: TRBD2
v_gene: TRBV4-1
CDR3aa: CASSPGGLDYYNEQFF
CDR3nt: TGCGCCAGCAGCCCCGGGGGACTAGACTACTACAATGAGCAGTTCTTC

j_gene: TRBJ1-2
abundance: NA
d_gene: NA
v_gene: TRBV9
CDR3aa: CASSPRDTRFPFTF
CDR3nt: TGTGCCAGCAGCCCCCGGGACACCCGTTTCCCGTTCACCTTC

j_gene: TRBJ2-7
abundance: NA
d_gene: NA
v_gene: TRBV4-1
CDR3aa: CASSQDVGTYEQYF
CDR3nt: TGCGCCAGCAGCCAAGATGTAGGGACTTACGAGCAGTACTTC

j_gene: TRBJ2-3
abundance: NA
d_gene: NA
v_gene: TRBV5-6
CDR3aa: CASSFRFPATSTDTQYF
CDR3nt: TGTGCCAGCAGCTTTAGGTTCCCTGCGACTAGCACAGATACGCAGTATTTT

j_gene: TRBJ2-5
abundance: NA
d_gene: TRBD2
v_gene: TRBV7-9
CDR3aa: CASSPAGYETQYF
CDR3nt: TGTGCCAGCAGCCCAGCGGGATACGAGACCCAGTACTTC

j_gene: TRBJ2-1
abundance: few
d_gene: NA
v_gene: TRBV11-3
CDR3aa: CASSLRGAWNEQFF
CDR3nt: TGTGCCAGCAGCTTACGGGGGGCTTGGAATGAGCAGTTCTTC

j_gene: TRBJ2-1
abundance: NA
d_gene: NA
v_gene: TRBV11-2
CDR3aa: CASSGRDSYNEQFF
CDR3nt: TGTGCCAGCAGCGGCAGGGACTCCTACAATGAGCAGTTCTTC

j_gene: TRBJ1-6
abundance: NA
d_gene: NA
v_gene: TRBV28
CDR3aa: CASRGVVGVSSPLHF
CDR3nt: TGTGCCAGCAGGGGGGTGGTAGGGGTATCGTCACCCCTCCACTTT

j_gene: TRBJ1-1
abundance: NA
d_gene: NA
v_gene: TRBV11-3
CDR3aa: CASSDRGTNTEAFF
CDR3nt: TGTGCCAGCAGCGACCGGGGGACGAACACTGAAGCTTTCTTT

j_gene: TRBJ1-5
abundance: NA
d_gene: NA
v_gene: TRBV28
CDR3aa: CASSFAAQPQHF
CDR3nt: TGTGCCAGCAGTTTTGCCGCCCAGCCCCAGCATTTT

j_gene: TRBJ1-6
abundance: NA
d_gene: NA
v_gene: TRBV11-2
CDR3aa: CASSLDLHRANNSPLHF
CDR3nt: TGTGCCAGCAGCTTAGACTTGCACAGGGCAAATAATTCACCCCTCCACTTT

j_gene: TRBJ2-1
abundance: NA
d_gene: NA
v_gene: TRBV5-4
CDR3aa: CASSLELAWNEQFF
CDR3nt: TGTGCCAGCAGCTTGGAGCTAGCCTGGAATGAGCAGTTCTTC

j_gene: TRBJ1-5
abundance: NA
d_gene: TRBD1
v_gene: TRBV2
CDR3aa: CASRTQGAQPQHF
CDR3nt: TGTGCCAGCAGGACCCAGGGGGCGCAGCCCCAGCATTTT

j_gene: TRBJ2-5
abundance: NA
d_gene: TRBD1
v_gene: TRBV11-2
CDR3aa: CASSFDRGGQETQYF
CDR3nt: TGTGCCAGCAGCTTCGACAGGGGAGGACAAGAGACCCAGTACTTC

j_gene: TRBJ2-3
abundance: once
d_gene: TRBD2
v_gene: TRBV5-1
CDR3aa: CASSLLAGERTDTQYF
CDR3nt: TGCGCCAGCAGCTTGCTAGCGGGGGAACGGACAGATACGCAGTATTTT

j_gene: TRBJ2-3
abundance: once
d_gene: TRBD1
v_gene: TRBV11-3
CDR3aa: CASSLGQGATQYF
CDR3nt: TGTGCCAGCAGCTTAGGACAGGGGGCAACGCAGTATTTT

j_gene: TRBJ2-5
abundance: NA
d_gene: NA
v_gene: TRBV29-1
CDR3aa: CSVGWSDGSDYF
CDR3nt: TGCAGCGTTGGATGGTCAGACGGGTCCGATTACTTC

j_gene: TRBJ2-7
abundance: NA
d_gene: NA
v_gene: TRBV28
CDR3aa: CASSLHNFPYEQYF
CDR3nt: TGTGCCAGCAGTTTGCACAATTTCCCCTACGAGCAGTACTTC

j_gene: TRBJ2-6
abundance: NA
d_gene: NA
v_gene: TRBV15
CDR3aa: CATSKGSSGANVLTF
CDR3nt: TGTGCCACCAGCAAAGGGAGCTCTGGGGCCAACGTCCTGACTTTC

j_gene: TRBJ2-5
abundance: NA
d_gene: NA
v_gene: TRBV28
CDR3aa: CASSFPPIERETQYF
CDR3nt: TGTGCCAGCAGTTTCCCGCCTATAGAGAGAGAGACCCAGTACTTC

j_gene: TRBJ2-5
abundance: NA
d_gene: NA
v_gene: TRBV4-1
CDR3aa: CASSPPALGETQYF
CDR3nt: TGCGCCAGCAGCCCCCCTGCACTAGGGGAGACCCAGTACTTC

j_gene: TRBJ2-5
abundance: NA
d_gene: NA
v_gene: TRBV29-1
CDR3aa: CSVDRPETQYF
CDR3nt: TGCAGCGTTGATCGGCCAGAGACCCAGTACTTC

j_gene: TRBJ2-3
abundance: NA
d_gene: NA
v_gene: TRBV5-6
CDR3aa: CASSLGGWVTDTQYF
CDR3nt: TGTGCCAGCAGCTTGGGGGGATGGGTGACAGATACGCAGTATTTT

j_gene: TRBJ2-1
abundance: medium-sized
d_gene: TRBD2
v_gene: TRBV5-1
CDR3aa: CASSPSGEYNEQFF
CDR3nt: TGCGCCAGCAGCCCTAGCGGAGAATACAATGAGCAGTTCTTC

j_gene: TRBJ2-7
abundance: NA
d_gene: NA
v_gene: TRBV6-6
CDR3aa: CASSYSQSYEQYF
CDR3nt: TGTGCCAGCAGTTACTCGCAGTCCTACGAGCAGTACTTC

j_gene: TRBJ2-5
abundance: NA
d_gene: NA
v_gene: TRBV7-2
CDR3aa: CASSFSRGEETQYF
CDR3nt: TGTGCCAGCAGCTTTAGCAGGGGCGAAGAGACCCAGTACTTC

j_gene: TRBJ1-5
abundance: NA
d_gene: NA
v_gene: TRBV7-2
CDR3aa: CASSLRGELYSNQPQHF
CDR3nt: TGTGCCAGCAGCTTAAGAGGAGAACTTTATAGCAATCAGCCCCAGCATTTT

j_gene: TRBJ1-3
abundance: NA
d_gene: NA
v_gene: TRBV6-5
CDR3aa: CASSLGNTIYF
CDR3nt: TGTGCCAGCAGTCTGGGAAACACCATATATTTT

j_gene: TRBJ1-2
abundance: medium-sized
d_gene: NA
v_gene: TRBV7-8
CDR3aa: CASSVQGPPNYGYTF
CDR3nt: TGTGCCAGCAGCGTACAGGGTCCCCCTAATTATGGCTACACCTTC

j_gene: TRBJ1-3
abundance: NA
d_gene: NA
v_gene: TRBV19
CDR3aa: CASSPTLGHTIYF
CDR3nt: TGTGCCAGTAGTCCGACGCTGGGACACACCATATATTTT

j_gene: TRBJ2-7
abundance: NA
d_gene: TRBD2
v_gene: TRBV27
CDR3aa: CASSNRLADHEQYF
CDR3nt: TGTGCCAGCAGTAATCGACTAGCCGACCACGAGCAGTACTTC

j_gene: TRBJ2-5
abundance: NA
d_gene: TRBD2
v_gene: TRBV27
CDR3aa: CASSSTMSIGLAGDQETQYF
CDR3nt: TGTGCCAGCAGTTCTACAATGTCAATTGGTCTAGCGGGAGACCAAGAGACCCAGTACTTC

j_gene: TRBJ1-5
abundance: NA
d_gene: NA
v_gene: TRBV18
CDR3aa: CASSPLLNQPQHF
CDR3nt: TGTGCCAGCTCACCACTGCTCAATCAGCCCCAGCATTTT